This TCR beta chain derives from a study of blood T cell repertoires in COVID-19 (TCRdb year 2020). About the investigation overall: The collaborator samples originated in the United States, Italy and Spain and spanned the acute and convalescent phases of COVID-19. The material from the prospective study consisted of cDNA or gDNA derived from T cells, B-cell-depleted T cells, or PBMCs. Where available, HLA class I and class II types were taken from metadata supplied by the sample provider and were not determined by assay-based typing. The dataset comprised deeply sampled blood TCRbeta repertoires from subjects exposed to, actively infected with, or recovered from COVID-19. The sample metadata nearly always contained a de-identified subject ID, COVID-19 status, age in years and sex. The repertoires were released in a freely available public database intended as a resource for research on the immune response to SARS-CoV-2. Samples were obtained from the ongoing ImmuneRACE study (first 160 participants) and from over a thousand subjects provided by 6 global collaborators.

Collaborating institutions collected whole blood in K2EDTA tubes following their own protocols. Collaborator samples were shipped for TCRbeta analysis as frozen whole blood, isolated PBMCs, or DNA extracted from either sample type. This clone was counted a few times. Its antigen has not been determined. Base-call qualities are not available, and no considerably larger clone is one nucleotide away. The study at large found these results: The quantity of clinical and demographic metadata differed by source and by participant and was supplied without curation.

A distance of 17 bases separates the germline ends of V and J, which lose 3 bases and 5 bases respectively. Via the germline V gene, CDR1 is KGHSH and CDR2 LQKENI. The CDR3, cysteine through phenylalanine, is 16 amino acids long. Of all the DNA, just the CDR3 is kept, 48 bases in frame from base 1. TCRbeta CDR3 regions were amplified from genomic DNA using the immunoSEQ Assay, a bias-controlled multiplex PCR. The authors processed their data as follows. The number of nucleated cells in each sample was estimated by amplification of reference gene primers within the assay. To quantify the absolute abundance of each unique TCRbeta CDR3 rearrangement, sequence reads were collapsed and filtered. Productive Simpson clonality was computed per sample as the square root of Simpson's diversity index over productive rearrangements. TCRdb took this table from immuneACCESS and kept in-frame rearrangements with V and J called. Such tables lack part of the clones; where checked against another copy, unresolved V genes explain under half of the gap, and the rest is unexplained. V, J and clone size reflect that table, while D and trimming were determined from the DNA. This sample lists over 200,000 clones; around 85% were detected once. Together, the top ten hold 6% to 9.5% of the sample.

Specimen: peripheral blood. The sequence derives from a woman of 80 years or more with acute or convalescent COVID-19. The rearrangement joined TRBV18 to TRBJ1-5, with no confidently assigned D gene. The CDR3 corresponds to CASSPPAGLPYQPQHF. The DNA sequence is TGTGCCAGCTCACCCCCGGCGGGGTTACCCTATCAGCCCCAGCATTTT.